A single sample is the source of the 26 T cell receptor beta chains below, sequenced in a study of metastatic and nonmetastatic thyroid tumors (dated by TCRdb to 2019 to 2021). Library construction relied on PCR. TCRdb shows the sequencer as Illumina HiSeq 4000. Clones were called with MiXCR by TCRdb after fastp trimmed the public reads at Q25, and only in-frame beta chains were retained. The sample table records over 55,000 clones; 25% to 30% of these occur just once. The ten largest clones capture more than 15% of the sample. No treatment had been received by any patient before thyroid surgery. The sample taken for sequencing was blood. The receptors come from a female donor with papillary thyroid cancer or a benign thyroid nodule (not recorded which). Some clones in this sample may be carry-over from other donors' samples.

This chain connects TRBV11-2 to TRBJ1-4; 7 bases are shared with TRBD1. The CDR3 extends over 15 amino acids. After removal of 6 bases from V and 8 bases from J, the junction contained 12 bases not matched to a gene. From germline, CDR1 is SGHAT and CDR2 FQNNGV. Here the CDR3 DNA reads TGTGCCAGCAGAACCTCGACAGGGTTGCACGAAAAACTGTTTTTT. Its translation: CASRTSTGLHEKLFF.

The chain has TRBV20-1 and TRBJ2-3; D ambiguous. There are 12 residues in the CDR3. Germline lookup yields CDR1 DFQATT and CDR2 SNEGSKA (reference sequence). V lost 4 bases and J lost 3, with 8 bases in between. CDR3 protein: CSATVLTDTQYF. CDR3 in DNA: TGCAGTGCTACCGTATTAACAGATACGCAGTATTTT.

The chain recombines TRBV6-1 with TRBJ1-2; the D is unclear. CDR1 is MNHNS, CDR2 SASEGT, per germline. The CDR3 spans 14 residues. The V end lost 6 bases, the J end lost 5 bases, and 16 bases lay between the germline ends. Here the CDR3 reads CASRVAGGPYGYTF. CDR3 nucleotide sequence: TGTGCCAGCAGGGTGGCAGGCGGCCCATATGGCTACACCTTC.

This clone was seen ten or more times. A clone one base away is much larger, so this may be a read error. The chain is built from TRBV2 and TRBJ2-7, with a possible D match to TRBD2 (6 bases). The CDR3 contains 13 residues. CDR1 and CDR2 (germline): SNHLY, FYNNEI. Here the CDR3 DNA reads TGTGCCGGCAGGCTAGCGAGGACCTACGAGCAGTACTTC. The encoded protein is CAGRLARTYEQYF.

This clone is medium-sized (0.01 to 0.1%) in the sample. The CDR3 here is CASTYNGWGEAFF. Written as DNA, the CDR3 is TGTGCCAGCACCTATAACGGGTGGGGTGAAGCTTTCTTT. The chain uses TRBV6-1 and TRBJ1-1, with D unclear. Deletions cut 7 bases from V and 7 bases from J, with 16 bases between. The germline V gene has CDR1 MNHNS and CDR2 SASEGT. This CDR3 is built from 13 residues.

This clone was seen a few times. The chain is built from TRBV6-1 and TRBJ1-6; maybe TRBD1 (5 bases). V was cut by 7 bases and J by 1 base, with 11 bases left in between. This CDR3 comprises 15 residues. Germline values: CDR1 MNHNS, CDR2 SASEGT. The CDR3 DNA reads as TGTGCCAGCAACCAAGGGGAATCCTATAATTCACCCCTCCACTTT. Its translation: CASNQGESYNSPLHF.

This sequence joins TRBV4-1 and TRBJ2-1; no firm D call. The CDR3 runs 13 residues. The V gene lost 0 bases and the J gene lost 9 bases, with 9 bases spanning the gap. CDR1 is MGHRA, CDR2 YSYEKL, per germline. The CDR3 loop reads CASSQDTPLEQFF. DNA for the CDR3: TGCGCCAGCAGCCAAGATACCCCACTTGAGCAGTTCTTC.

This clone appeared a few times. CDR3 sequence reads: CASQVDSWRGYTF. The CDR3 nucleotides read TGTGCCAGCCAGGTGGACAGCTGGAGGGGCTACACCTTC. This chain joins TRBV6-1 and TRBJ1-2; D is perhaps TRBD1 (6 bases). This CDR3 contains 13 residues. CDR1 and CDR2 (germline): MNHNS, SASEGT. Trimming pared 8 bases from V and 8 bases from J, leaving 18 bases between.

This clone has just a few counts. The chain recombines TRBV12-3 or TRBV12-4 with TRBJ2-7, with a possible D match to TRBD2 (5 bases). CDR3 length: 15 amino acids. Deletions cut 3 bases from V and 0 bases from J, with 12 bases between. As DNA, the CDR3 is TGTGCCAGCAGTTTCGGGGATGATAGCTCCTACGAGCAGTACTTC. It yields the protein CASSFGDDSSYEQYF.

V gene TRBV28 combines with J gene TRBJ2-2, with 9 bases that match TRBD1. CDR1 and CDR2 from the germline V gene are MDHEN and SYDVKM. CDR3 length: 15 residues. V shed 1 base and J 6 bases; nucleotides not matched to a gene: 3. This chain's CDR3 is CASSLLQGAPGELFF. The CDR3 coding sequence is TGTGCCAGCAGTTTATTACAGGGGGCGCCCGGGGAGCTGTTTTTT.

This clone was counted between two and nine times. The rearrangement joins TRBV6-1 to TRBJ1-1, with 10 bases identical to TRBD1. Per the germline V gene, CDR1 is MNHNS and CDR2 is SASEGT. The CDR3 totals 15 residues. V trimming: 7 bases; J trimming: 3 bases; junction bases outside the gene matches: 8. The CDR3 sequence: CASTALTGGYTEAFF. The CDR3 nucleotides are TGTGCCAGCACCGCTTTGACAGGGGGCTACACTGAAGCTTTCTTT.

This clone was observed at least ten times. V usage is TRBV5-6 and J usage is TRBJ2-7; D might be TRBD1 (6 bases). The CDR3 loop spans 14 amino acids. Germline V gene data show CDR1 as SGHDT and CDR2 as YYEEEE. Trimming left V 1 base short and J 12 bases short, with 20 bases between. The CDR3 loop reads CASSLSGQGPPGYF. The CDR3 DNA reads TGTGCCAGCAGCTTGAGCGGTCAGGGGCCGCCCGGGTACTTC.

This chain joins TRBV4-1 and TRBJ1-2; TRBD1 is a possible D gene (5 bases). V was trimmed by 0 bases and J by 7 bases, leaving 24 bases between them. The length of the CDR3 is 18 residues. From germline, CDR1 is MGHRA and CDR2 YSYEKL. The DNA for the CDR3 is TGCGCCAGCAGCCAAGAAAGATTCGTAACAGGCCACGGAAGTGGCTACACCTTC. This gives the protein CASSQERFVTGHGSGYTF.

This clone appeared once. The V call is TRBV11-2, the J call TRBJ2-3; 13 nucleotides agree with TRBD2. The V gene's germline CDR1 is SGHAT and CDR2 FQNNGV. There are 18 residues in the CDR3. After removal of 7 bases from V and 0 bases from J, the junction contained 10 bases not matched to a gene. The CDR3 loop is CASTPRGLAGFSTDTQYF. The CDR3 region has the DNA TGTGCCAGCACCCCTAGGGGACTAGCGGGGTTTAGCACAGATACGCAGTATTTT.

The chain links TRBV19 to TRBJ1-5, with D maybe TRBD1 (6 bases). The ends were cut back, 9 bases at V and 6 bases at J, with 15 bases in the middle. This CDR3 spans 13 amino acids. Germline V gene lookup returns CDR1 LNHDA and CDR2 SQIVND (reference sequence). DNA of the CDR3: TGTGCCAGCCGGTTACAACAGGGTCAGCCCCAGCATTTT. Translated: CASRLQQGQPQHF.

The CDR3 region is CASRLTSGGADGELFF. The CDR3 coding sequence is TGTGCCAGCAGGTTGACTAGCGGGGGGGCCGACGGGGAGCTGTTTTTT. V and J are TRBV6-1 and TRBJ2-2; 14 positions match TRBD2. With V trimmed by 6 bases and J by 7 bases, 7 bases remained unmatched. Germline lookup yields CDR1 MNHNS and CDR2 SASEGT. The CDR3 loop spans 16 amino acids.

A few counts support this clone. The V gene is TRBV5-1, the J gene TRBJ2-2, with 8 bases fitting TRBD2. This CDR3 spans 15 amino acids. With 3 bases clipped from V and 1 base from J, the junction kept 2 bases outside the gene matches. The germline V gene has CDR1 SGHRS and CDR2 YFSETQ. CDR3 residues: CASSYSGENTGELFF. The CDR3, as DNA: TGCGCCAGCAGCTATAGCGGGGAGAACACCGGGGAGCTGTTTTTT.

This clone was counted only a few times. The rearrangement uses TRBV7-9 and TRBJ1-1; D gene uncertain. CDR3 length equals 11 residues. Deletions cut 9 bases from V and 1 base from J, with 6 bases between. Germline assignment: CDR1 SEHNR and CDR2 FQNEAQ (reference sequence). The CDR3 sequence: CAREPNTEAFF. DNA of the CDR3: TGTGCCAGAGAACCGAACACTGAAGCTTTCTTT.

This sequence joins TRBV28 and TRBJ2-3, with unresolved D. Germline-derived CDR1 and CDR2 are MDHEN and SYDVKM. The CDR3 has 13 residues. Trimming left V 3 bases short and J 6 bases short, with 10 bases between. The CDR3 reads CASSFGVLDTQYF. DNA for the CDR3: TGTGCCAGCAGTTTCGGAGTTTTGGATACGCAGTATTTT.

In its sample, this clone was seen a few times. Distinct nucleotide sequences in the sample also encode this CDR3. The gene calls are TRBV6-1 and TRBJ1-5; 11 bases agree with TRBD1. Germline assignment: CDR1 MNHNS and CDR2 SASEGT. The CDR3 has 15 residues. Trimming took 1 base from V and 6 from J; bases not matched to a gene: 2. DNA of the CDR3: TGTGCCAGCAGTGAAGGGACAGGGGGCGTTCAGCCCCAGCATTTT. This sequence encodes CASSEGTGGVQPQHF.

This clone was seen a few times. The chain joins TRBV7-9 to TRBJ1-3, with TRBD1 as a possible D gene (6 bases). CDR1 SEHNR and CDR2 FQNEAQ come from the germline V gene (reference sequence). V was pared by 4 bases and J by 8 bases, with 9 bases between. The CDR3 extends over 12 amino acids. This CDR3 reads CASSSRGDTIYF. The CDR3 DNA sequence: TGTGCCAGCAGCTCCAGGGGAGACACCATATATTTT.

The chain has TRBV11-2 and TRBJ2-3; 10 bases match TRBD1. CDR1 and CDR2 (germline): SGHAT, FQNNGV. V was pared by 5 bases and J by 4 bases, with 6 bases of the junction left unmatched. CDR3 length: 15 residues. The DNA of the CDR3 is TGTGCCAGCAGCCGCAGGGGACAGGGGCCAGATACGCAGTATTTT. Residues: CASSRRGQGPDTQYF.

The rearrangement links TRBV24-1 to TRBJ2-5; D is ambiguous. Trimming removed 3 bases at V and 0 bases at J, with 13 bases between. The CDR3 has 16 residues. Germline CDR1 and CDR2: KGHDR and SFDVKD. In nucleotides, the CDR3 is TGTGCCACCAGTGATCAGGCCGACCGGAACCAAGAGACCCAGTACTTC. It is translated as CATSDQADRNQETQYF.

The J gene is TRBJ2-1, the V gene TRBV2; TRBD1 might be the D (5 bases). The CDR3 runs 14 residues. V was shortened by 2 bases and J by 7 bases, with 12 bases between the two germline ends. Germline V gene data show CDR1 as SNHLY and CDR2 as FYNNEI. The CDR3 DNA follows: TGTGCCAGCAGTGAATCCCAGGGTAGGAATGAGCAGTTCTTC. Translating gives CASSESQGRNEQFF. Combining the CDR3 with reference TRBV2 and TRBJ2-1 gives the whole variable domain EPEVTQTPSHQVTQMGQEVILRCVPISNHLYFYWYRQILGQKVEFLVSFYNNEISEKSEIFDDQFSVERPDGSNFTLKIRSTKLEDSAMYFCASSESQGRNEQFFGPGTRLTVL.

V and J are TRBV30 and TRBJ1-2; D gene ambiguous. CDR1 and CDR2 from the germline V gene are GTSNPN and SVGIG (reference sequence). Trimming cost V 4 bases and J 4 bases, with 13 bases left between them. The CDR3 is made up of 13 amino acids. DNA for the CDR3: TGTGCCTGGACCGGTCCGCCACTCTATGGCTACACCTTC. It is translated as CAWTGPPLYGYTF.

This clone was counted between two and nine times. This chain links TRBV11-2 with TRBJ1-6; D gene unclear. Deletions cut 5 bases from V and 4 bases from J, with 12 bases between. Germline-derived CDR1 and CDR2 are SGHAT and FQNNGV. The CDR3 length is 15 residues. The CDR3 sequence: CASSRVTSYNSPLHF. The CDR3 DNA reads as TGTGCCAGCAGCCGGGTGACAAGTTATAATTCACCCCTCCACTTT. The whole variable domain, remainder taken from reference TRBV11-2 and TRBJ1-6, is EAGVAQSPRYKIIEKRQSVAFWCNPISGHATLYWYQQILGQGPKLLIQFQNNGVVDDSQLPKDRFSAERLKGVDSTLKIQPAKLEDSAVYLCASSRVTSYNSPLHFGNGTRLTVT.